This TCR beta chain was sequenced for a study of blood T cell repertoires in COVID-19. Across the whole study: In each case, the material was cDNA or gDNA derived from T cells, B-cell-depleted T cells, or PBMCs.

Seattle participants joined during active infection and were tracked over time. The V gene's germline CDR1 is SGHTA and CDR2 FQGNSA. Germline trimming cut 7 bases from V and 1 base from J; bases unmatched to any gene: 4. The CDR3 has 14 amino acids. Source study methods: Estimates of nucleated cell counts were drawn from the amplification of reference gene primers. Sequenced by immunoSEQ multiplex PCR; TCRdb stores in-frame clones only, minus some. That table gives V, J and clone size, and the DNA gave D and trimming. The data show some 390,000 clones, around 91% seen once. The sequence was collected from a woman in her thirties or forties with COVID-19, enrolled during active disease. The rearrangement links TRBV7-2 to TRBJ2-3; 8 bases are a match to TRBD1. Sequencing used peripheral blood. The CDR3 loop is CASIKTGGTDTQYF. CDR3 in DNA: TGTGCCAGCATCAAGACAGGGGGCACAGATACGCAGTATTTT.